This T cell receptor (beta chain) was recorded in a study of T cells in Graves' hyperthyroidism and ophthalmopathy. This clonotype has a handful of counts. Germline V lookup: CDR1 KGHSH, CDR2 LQKENI. CDR3 length: 14 residues. Trimming cost V 4 bases and J 4 bases, with 8 bases left between them. Clinical symptoms, serum thyroxine, TRAb, thyroid ultrasound and orbital computed tomography established diagnosis. Authors of the study amplified TCR beta CDR3 regions from RNA transcripts. The TCR CDR3 first-round RT-PCR relied on the HTBI primer set. TCRdb re-called the multiplex PCR reads with MiXCR, one entry per CDR3 protein. The sample includes some 650,000 distinct CDR3 sequences, approximately 15% seen only once; the top ten take 3% to 4%.

This TCR was recovered from a woman aged 40 to 55 with Graves' ophthalmopathy. The sequenced material came from blood. The V call is TRBV18, the J call TRBJ1-6; possibly TRBD1 for D (5 bases). CDR3 region: CASSQDRYNSPLHF. As DNA, the CDR3 is TGTGCCAGCTCACAAGACAGATATAATTCACCCCTCCACTTT.